The clone carrying this T cell receptor (beta chain) has a count of ten or more. The sample originates from a study of response to subunit inactivated influenza vaccine. TCRdb reprocessed the RT-PCR reads via MiXCR and lists one record per CDR3 protein. Among approximately 530,000 distinct CDR3 sequences listed, 13% were seen once. V lost 4 bases, J lost 4 bases, and 13 bases lay in between. Germline values: CDR1 DFQATT, CDR2 SNEGSKA (reference sequence). The CDR3 length is 13 residues. Sequencing was performed on PBMCs from blood, taken 45 days after vaccination. This receptor was obtained from a man aged 50-59 years who received an inactivated influenza vaccine. The chain carries TRBV20-1 and TRBJ2-5; D is unresolved. CDR3 in DNA: TGCAGTGCTACGGATTTTGTGCGAGAGACCCAGTACTTC. It codes for CSATDFVRETQYF.